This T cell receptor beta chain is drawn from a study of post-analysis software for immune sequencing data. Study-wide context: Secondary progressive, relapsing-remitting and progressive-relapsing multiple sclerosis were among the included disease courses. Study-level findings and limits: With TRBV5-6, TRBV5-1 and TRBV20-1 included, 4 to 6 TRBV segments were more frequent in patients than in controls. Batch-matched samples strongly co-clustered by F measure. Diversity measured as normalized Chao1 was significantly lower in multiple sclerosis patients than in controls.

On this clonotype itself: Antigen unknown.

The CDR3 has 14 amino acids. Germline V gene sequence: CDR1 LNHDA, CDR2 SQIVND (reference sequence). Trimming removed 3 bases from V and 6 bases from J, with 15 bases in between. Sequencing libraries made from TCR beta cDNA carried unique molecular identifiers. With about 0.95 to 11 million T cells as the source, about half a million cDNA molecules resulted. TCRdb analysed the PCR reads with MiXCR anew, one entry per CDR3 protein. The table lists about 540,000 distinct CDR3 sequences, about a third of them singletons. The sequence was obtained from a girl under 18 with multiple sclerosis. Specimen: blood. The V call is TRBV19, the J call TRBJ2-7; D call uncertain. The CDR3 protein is CASSIADSSGEQYF. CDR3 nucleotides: TGTGCCAGTAGTATCGCCGACTCCTCGGGCGAGCAGTACTTC.